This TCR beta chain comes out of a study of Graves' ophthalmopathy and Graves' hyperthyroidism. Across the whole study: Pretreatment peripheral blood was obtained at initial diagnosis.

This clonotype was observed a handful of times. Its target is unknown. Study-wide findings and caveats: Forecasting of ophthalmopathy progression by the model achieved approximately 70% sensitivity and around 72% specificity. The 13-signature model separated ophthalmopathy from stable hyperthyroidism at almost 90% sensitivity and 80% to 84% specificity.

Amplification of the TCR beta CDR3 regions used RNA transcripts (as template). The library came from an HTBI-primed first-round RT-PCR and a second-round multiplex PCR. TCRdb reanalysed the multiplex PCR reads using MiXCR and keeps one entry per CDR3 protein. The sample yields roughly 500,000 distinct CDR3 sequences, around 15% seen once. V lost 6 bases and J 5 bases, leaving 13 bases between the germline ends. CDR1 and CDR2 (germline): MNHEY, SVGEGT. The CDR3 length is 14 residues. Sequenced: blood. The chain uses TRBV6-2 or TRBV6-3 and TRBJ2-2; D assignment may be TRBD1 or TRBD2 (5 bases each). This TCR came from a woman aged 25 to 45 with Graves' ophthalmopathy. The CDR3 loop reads CASSGDPETGELFF. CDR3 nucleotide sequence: TGTGCCAGCAGCGGGGACCCCGAGACCGGGGAGCTGTTTTTT.